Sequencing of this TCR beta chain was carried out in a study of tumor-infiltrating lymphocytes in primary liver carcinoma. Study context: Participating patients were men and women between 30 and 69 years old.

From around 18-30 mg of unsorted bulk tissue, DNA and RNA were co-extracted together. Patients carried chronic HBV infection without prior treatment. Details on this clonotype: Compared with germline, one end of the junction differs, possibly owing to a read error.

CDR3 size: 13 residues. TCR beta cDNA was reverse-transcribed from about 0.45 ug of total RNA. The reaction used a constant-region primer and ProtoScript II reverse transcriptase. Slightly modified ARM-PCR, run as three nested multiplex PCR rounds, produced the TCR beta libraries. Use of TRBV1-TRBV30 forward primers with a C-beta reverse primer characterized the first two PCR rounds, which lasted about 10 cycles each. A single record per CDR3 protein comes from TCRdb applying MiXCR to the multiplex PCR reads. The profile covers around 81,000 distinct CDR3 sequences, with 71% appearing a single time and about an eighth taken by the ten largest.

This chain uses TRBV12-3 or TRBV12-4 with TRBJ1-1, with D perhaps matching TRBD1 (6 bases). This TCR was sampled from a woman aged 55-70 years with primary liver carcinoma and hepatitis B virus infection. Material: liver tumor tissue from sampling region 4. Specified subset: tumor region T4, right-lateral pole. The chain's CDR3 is CASRRTVDTEALF. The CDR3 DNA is TGTGCCAGCAGAAGGACAGTGGACACTGAAGCTCTCTTT.